One and the same sample provided the 2 T cell receptor beta chains below, sequenced in a study of T cells in Graves' hyperthyroidism and ophthalmopathy. Regions amplified from RNA transcripts were the TCR beta CDR3 regions. When the TCR CDR3 underwent first-round RT-PCR, the HTBI primer set was used. TCRdb ran MiXCR on the multiplex PCR reads and lists one entry per CDR3 protein. Among about 600,000 distinct CDR3 sequences listed, roughly a sixth were seen once. Sequencing used blood. These receptors were collected from a middle-aged woman with Graves' ophthalmopathy.

This clonotype was seen repeatedly, ten times or more. The chain is built from TRBV20-1 and TRBJ1-2; D gene uncertain. CDR1 and CDR2 from the germline V gene are DFQATT and SNEGSKA (reference sequence). CDR3 length equals 14 residues. The germline V and J ends were trimmed by 1 base and 4 bases, with 13 bases remaining between them. The CDR3 bases are TGCAGTGCTAGAGTCCCCGCGGGAGGCTATGGCTACACCTTC. Protein: CSARVPAGGYGYTF.

This clonotype has more than one count but fewer than ten. A much bigger clone sits one base away, suggesting this may be a read error. The chain couples TRBV7-6 to TRBJ2-5, with a tentative D call TRBD2 (7 bases). V was cut by 5 bases and J by 9 bases, with 19 bases left in between. The CDR3 covers 14 residues. Germline V CDR1 and CDR2: SGHVS, FNYEAQ. CDR3 in amino acids: CASSQRGREGAQYF. CDR3 in DNA: TGTGCCAGCAGCCAAAGGGGCAGGGAGGGGGCCCAGTACTTC. The entire variable domain, with the rest obtained from reference TRBV7-6 and TRBJ2-5, is as follows: GAGVSQSPRYKVTKRGQDVALRCDPISGHVSLYWYRQALGQGPEFLTYFNYEAQQDKSGLPNDRFSAERPEGSISTLTIQRTEQRDSAMYRCASSQRGREGAQYFGPGTRLLVL.